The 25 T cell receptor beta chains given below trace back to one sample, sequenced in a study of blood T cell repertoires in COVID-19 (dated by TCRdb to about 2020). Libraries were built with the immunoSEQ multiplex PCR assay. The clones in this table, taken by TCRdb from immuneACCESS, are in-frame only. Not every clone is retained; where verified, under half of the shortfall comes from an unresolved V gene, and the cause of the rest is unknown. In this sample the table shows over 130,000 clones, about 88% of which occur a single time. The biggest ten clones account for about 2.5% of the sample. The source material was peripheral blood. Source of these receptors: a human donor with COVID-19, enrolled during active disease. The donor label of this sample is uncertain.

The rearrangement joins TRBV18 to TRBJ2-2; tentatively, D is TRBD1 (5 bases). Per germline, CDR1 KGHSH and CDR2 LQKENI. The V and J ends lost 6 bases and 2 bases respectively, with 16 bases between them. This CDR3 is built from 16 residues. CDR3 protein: CASSLARTPNTGELFF. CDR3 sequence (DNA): TGTGCCAGCTCCCTCGCGCGGACACCTAACACCGGGGAGCTGTTTTTT. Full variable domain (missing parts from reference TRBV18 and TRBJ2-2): NAGVMQNPRHLVRRRGQEARLRCSPMKGHSHVYWYRQLPEEGLKFMVYLQKENIIDESGMPKERFSAEFPKEGPSILRIQQVVRGDSAAYFCASSLARTPNTGELFFGEGSRLTVL.

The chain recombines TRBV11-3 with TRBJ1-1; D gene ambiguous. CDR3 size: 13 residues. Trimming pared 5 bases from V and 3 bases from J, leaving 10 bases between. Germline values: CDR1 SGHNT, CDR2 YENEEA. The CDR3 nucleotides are TGTGCCAGCAGCCCTAGTCGAGACACTGAAGCTTTCTTT. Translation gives CASSPSRDTEAFF.

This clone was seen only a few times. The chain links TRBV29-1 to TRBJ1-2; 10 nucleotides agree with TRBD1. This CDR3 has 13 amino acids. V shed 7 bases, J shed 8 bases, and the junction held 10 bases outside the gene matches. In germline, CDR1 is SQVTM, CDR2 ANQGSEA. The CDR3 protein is CSADGTGVYGYTF. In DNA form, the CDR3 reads TGCAGCGCCGACGGGACAGGGGTATACGGCTACACCTTC.

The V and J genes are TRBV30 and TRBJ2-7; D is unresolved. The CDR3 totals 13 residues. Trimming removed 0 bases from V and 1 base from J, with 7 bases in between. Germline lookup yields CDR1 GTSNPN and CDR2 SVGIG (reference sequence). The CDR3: CAWSVSGSYEQYF. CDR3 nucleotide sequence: TGTGCCTGGAGTGTATCAGGATCCTACGAGCAGTACTTC.

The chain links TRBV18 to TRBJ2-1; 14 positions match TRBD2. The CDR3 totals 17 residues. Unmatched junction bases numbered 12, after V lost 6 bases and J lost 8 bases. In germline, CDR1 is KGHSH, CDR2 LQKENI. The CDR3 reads CASSPSPRTSGRHEQFF. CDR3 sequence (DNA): TGTGCCAGCTCTCCCAGCCCAAGGACTAGCGGGAGGCATGAGCAGTTCTTC.

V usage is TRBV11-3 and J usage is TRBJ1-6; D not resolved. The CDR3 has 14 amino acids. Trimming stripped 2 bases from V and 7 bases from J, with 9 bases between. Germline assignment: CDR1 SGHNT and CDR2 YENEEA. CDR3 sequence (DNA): TGTGCCAGCAGCTTAAGAGCGGGGAATTCACCCCTCCACTTT. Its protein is CASSLRAGNSPLHF.

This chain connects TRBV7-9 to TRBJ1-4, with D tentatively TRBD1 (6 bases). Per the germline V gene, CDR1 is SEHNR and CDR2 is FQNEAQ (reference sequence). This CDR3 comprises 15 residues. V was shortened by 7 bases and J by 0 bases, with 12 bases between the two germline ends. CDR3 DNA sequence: TGTGCCAGCAACCGAGGGGGAACAACTAATGAAAAACTGTTTTTT. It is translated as CASNRGGTTNEKLFF.

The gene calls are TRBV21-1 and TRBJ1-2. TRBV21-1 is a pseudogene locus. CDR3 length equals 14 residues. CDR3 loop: CASSKLPRVYGYTF. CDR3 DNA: TGTGCCAGCAGCAAACTCCCACGCGTCTATGGCTACACCTTC.

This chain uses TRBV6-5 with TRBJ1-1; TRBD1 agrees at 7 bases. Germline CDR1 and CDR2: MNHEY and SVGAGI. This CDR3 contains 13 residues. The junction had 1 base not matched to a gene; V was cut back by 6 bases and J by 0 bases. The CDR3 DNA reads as TGTGCCAGCAGGACAGGGATGAACACTGAAGCTTTCTTT. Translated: CASRTGMNTEAFF.

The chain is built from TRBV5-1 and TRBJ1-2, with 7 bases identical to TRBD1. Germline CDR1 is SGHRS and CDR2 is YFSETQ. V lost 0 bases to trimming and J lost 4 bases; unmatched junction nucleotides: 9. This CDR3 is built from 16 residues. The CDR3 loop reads CASSLVTGAFRYGYTF. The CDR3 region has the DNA TGCGCCAGCAGCTTGGTAACAGGGGCTTTCCGCTATGGCTACACCTTC.

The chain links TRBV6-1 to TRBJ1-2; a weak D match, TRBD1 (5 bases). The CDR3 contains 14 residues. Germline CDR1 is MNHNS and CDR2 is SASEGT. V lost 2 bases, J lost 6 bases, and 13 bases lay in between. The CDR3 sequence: CASSEPGESHGYTF. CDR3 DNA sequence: TGTGCCAGCAGTGAACCGGGGGAAAGCCATGGCTACACCTTC.

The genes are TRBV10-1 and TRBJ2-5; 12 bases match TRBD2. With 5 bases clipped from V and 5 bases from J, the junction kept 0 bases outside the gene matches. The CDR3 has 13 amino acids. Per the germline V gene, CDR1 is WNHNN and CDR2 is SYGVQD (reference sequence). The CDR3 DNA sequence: TGCGCCAGCAGTCTAGCGGGAGGGGAGACCCAGTACTTC. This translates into CASSLAGGETQYF.

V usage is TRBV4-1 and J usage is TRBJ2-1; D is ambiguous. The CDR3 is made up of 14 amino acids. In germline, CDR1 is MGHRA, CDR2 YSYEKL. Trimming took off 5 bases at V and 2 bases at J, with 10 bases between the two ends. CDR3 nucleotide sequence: TGCGCCAGCAGCGCTCGGAGTCCCTACAATGAGCAGTTCTTC. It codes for CASSARSPYNEQFF.

The CDR3 loop reads CASSTGTQGYTF. The CDR3, as DNA: TGCGCCAGCAGTACCGGGACTCAGGGCTACACCTTC. This chain uses TRBV10-2 with TRBJ1-2, with D possibly matching TRBD1 (5 bases). This CDR3 is built from 12 residues. From germline, CDR1 is WSHSY and CDR2 SAAADI. The ends were cut back, 5 bases at V and 8 bases at J, with 12 bases in the middle.

The CDR3 DNA follows: TGTGCCAGCAGCTCTCAGGGGGCGGCTAATGAAAAACTGTTTTTT. It encodes CASSSQGAANEKLFF. The rearrangement joins TRBV2 to TRBJ1-4, with TRBD1 identical over 8 bases. There are 15 residues in the CDR3. The V gene's germline CDR1 is SNHLY and CDR2 FYNNEI. V shed 6 bases, J shed 3 bases, and the junction held 6 bases outside the gene matches.

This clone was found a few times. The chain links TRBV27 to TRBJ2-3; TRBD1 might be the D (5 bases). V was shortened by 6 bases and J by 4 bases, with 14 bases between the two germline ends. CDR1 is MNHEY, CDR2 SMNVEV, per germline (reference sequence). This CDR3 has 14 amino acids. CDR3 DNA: TGTGCCAGCAGACAGGAGAGCTCGGCAGATACGCAGTATTTT. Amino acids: CASRQESSADTQYF.

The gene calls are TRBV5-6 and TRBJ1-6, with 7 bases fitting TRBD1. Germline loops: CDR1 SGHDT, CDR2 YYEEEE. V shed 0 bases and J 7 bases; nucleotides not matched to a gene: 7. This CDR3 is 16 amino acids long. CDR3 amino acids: CASSLGAGRGNSPLHF. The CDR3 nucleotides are TGTGCCAGCAGCTTGGGGGCCGGCAGGGGGAATTCACCCCTCCACTTT.

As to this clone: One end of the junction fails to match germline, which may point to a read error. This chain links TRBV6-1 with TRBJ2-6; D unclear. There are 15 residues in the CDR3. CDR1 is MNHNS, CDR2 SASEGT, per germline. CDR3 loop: CASREGDTGANVLTF. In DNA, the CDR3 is TGTGCCAGCAGAGAAGGCGACACTGGGGCCAACGTCCTGACTTTC.

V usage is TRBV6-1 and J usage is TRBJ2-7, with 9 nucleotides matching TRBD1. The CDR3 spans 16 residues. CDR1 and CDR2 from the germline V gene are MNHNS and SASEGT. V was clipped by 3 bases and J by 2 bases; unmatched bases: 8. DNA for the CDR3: TGTGCCAGCAGTGATACGGGACAGGGCGACCCCTACGAGCAGTACTTC. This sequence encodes CASSDTGQGDPYEQYF.

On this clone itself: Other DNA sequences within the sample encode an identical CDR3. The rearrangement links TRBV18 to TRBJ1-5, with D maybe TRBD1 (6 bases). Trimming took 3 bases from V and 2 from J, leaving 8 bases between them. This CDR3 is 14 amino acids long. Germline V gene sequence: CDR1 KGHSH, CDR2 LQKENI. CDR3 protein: CASSPSGGNQPQHF. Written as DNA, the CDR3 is TGTGCCAGCTCACCCTCAGGGGGCAATCAGCCCCAGCATTTT.

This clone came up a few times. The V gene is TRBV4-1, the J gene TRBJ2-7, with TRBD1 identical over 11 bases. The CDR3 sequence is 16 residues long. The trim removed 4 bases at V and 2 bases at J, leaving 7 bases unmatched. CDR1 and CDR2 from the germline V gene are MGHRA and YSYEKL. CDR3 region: CASSPRRGQGAYEQYF. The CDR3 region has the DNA TGCGCCAGCAGCCCCCGACGGGGACAGGGGGCCTACGAGCAGTACTTC.

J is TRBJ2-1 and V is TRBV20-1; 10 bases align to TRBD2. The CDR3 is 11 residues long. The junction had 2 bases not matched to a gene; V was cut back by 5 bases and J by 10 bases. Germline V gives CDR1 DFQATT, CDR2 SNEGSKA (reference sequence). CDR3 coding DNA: TGCAGTGCTGGACTAGCGGAAGAGCAGTTCTTC. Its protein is CSAGLAEEQFF.

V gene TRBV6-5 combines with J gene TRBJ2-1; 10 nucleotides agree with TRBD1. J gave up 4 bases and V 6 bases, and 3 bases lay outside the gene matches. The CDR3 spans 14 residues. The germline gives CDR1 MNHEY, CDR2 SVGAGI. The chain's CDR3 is CASSGDRGYNEQFF. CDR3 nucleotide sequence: TGTGCCAGCAGCGGGGACAGGGGATACAATGAGCAGTTCTTC.

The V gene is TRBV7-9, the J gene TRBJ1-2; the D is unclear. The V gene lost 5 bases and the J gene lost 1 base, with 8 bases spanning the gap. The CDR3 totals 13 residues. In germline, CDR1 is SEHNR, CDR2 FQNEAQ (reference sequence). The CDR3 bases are TGTGCCAGCAGCCGAGCGGGTAACTATGGCTACACCTTC. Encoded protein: CASSRAGNYGYTF.

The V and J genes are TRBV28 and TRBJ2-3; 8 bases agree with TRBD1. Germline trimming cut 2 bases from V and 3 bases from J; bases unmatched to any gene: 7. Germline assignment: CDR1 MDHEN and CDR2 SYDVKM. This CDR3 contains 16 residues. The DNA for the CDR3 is TGTGCCAGCAGTTTAGTCTTAGGGACAGGAACAGATACGCAGTATTTT. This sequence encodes CASSLVLGTGTDTQYF. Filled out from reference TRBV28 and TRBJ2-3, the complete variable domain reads DVKVTQSSRYLVKRTGEKVFLECVQDMDHENMFWYRQDPGLGLRLIYFSYDVKMKEKGDIPEGYSVSREKKERFSLILESASTNQTSMYLCASSLVLGTGTDTQYFGPGTRLTVL.